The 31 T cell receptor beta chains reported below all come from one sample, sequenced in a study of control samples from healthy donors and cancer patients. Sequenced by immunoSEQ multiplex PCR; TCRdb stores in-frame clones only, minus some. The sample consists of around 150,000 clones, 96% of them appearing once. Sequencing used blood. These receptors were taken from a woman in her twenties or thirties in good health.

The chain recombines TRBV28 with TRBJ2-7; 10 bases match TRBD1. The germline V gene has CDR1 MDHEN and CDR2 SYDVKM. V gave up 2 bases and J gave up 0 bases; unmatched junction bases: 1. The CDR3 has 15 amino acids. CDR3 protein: CASSLGTGDSYEQYF. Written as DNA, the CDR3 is TGTGCCAGCAGTTTAGGGACAGGGGACTCCTACGAGCAGTACTTC.

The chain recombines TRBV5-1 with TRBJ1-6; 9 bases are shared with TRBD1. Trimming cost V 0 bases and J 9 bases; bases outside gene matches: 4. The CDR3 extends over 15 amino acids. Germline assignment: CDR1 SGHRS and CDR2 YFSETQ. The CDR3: CASSLAGTGRSPLHF. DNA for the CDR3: TGCGCCAGCAGCTTGGCCGGGACAGGGCGTTCACCCCTCCACTTT.

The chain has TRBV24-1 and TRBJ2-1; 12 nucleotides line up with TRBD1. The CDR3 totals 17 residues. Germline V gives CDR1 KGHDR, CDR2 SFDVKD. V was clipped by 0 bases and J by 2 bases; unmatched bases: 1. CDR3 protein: CATSDLGTGGAYNEQFF. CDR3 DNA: TGTGCCACCAGTGATTTGGGGACAGGGGGCGCCTACAATGAGCAGTTCTTC.

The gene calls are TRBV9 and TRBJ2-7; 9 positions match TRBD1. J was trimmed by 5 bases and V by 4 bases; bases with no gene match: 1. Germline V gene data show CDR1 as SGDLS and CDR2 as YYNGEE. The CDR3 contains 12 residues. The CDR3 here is CASSRTGDEQYF. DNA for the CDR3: TGTGCCAGCAGCCGGACAGGGGACGAGCAGTACTTC.

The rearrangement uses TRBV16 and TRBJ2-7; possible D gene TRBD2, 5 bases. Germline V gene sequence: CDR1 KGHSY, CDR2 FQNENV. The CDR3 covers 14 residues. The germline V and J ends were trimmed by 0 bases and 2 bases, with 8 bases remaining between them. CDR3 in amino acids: CASSQSKGAYEQYF. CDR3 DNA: TGTGCCAGCAGCCAATCTAAGGGAGCCTACGAGCAGTACTTC.

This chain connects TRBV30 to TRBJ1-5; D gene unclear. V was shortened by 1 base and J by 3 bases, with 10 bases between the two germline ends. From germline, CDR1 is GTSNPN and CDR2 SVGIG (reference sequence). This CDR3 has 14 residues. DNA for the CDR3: TGTGCCTGGAGTGCGCTCGGTGCCAATCAGCCCCAGCATTTT. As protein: CAWSALGANQPQHF.

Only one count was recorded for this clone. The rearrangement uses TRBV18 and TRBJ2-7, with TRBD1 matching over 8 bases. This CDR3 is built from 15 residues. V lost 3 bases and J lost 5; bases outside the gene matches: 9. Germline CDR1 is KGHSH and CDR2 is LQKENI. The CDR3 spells CASSPQQGEVNEQYF. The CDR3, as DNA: TGTGCCAGCTCACCGCAACAGGGGGAGGTGAACGAGCAGTACTTC.

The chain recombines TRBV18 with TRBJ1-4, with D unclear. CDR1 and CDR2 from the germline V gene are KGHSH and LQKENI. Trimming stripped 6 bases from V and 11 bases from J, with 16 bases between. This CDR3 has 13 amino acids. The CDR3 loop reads CASSPGEEGKLFF. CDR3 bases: TGTGCCAGCTCTCCCGGGGAGGAAGGGAAACTGTTTTTT.

The CDR3 nucleotides read TGTGCCAGCTCACCGGGACAGGGTTTTGGGGCCAACGTCCTGACTTTC. It codes for CASSPGQGFGANVLTF. This sequence joins TRBV18 and TRBJ2-6, with 9 bases that match TRBD1. Germline CDR1 reads KGHSH; CDR2 reads LQKENI. V lost 3 bases to trimming and J lost 3 bases; unmatched junction nucleotides: 3. This CDR3 comprises 16 residues.

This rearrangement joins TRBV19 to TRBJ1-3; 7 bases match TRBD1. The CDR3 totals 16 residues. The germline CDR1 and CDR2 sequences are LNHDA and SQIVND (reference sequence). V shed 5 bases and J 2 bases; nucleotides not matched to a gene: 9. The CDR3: CASSARQGGAGNTIYF. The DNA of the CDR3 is TGTGCCAGTAGTGCCCGACAGGGAGGCGCTGGAAACACCATATATTTT.

The CDR3 is CASSQATGTLGSTF. The CDR3 DNA sequence: TGTGCCAGCAGCCAAGCCACAGGAACCCTAGGATCCACCTTC. The chain has TRBV3-1 (or the pseudogene TRBV3-2) and TRBJ1-2; a weak D match, TRBD1 (5 bases). The ends were cut back, 1 base at V and 13 bases at J, with 19 bases in the middle. CDR3 length equals 14 residues. Germline values: CDR1 LGHDT, CDR2 YNNKEL (reference sequence).

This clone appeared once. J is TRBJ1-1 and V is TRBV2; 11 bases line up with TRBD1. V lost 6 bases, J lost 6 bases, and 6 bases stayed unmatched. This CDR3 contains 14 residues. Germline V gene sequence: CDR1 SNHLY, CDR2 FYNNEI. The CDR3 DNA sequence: TGTGCCAGCAGAGGGGACAGGGGGGAGTCTGAAGCTTTCTTT. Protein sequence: CASRGDRGESEAFF.

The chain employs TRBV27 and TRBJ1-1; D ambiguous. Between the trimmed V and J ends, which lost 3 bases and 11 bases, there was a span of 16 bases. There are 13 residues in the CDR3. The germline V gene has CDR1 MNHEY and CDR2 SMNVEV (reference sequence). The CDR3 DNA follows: TGTGCCAGCAGTTTGAGCCCAAATCGGAATGCTTTCTTT. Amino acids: CASSLSPNRNAFF.

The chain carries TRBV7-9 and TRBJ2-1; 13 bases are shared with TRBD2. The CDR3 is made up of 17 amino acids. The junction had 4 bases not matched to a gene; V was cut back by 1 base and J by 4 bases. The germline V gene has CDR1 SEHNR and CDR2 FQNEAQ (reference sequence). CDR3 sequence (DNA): TGTGCCAGCAGCTTAGGGGGACTAGCGGGGAATTACAATGAGCAGTTCTTC. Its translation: CASSLGGLAGNYNEQFF. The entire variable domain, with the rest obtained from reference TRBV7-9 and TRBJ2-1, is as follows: DTGVSQNPRHKITKRGQNVTFRCDPISEHNRLYWYRQTLGQGPEFLTYFQNEAQLEKSRLLSDRFSAERPKGSFSTLEIQRTEQGDSAMYLCASSLGGLAGNYNEQFFGPGTRLTVL.

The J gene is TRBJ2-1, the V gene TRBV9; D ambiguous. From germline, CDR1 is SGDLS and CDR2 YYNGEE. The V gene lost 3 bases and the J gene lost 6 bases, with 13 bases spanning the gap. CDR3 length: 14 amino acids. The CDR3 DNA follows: TGTGCCAGCAGCGCAGTTGGAGCGCCCAATGAGCAGTTCTTC. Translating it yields CASSAVGAPNEQFF.

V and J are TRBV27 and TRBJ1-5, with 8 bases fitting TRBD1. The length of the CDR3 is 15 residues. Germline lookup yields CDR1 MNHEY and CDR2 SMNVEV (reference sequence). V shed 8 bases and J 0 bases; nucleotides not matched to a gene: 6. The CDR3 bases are TGTGCCAGCGCGACAGGGGCTTCTAGCAATCAGCCCCAGCATTTT. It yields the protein CASATGASSNQPQHF.

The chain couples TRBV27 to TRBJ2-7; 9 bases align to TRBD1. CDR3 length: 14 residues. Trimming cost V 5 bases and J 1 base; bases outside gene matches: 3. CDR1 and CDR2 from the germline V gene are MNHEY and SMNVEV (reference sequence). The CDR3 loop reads CASSLQGASYEQYF. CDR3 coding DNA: TGTGCCAGCAGTCTACAGGGGGCTTCCTACGAGCAGTACTTC.

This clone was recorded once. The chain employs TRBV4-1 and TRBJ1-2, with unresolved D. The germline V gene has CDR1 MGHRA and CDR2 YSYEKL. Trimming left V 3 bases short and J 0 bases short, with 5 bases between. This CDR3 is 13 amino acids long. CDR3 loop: CASSQQANYGYTF. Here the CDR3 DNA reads TGCGCCAGCAGCCAGCAGGCTAACTATGGCTACACCTTC.

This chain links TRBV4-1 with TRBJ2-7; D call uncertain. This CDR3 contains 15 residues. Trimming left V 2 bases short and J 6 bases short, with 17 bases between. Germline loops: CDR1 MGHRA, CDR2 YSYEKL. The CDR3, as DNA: TGCGCCAGCAGCCAAACTCCGGGCCTGGCGTCCGAGCAGTACTTC. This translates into CASSQTPGLASEQYF.

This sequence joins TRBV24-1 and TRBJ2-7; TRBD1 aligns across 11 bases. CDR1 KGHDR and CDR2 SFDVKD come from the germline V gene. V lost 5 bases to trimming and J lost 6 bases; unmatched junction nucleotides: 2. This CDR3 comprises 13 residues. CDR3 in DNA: TGTGCCACCAGTGGGGGGACAGGGGGCGAGCAGTACTTC. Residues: CATSGGTGGEQYF.

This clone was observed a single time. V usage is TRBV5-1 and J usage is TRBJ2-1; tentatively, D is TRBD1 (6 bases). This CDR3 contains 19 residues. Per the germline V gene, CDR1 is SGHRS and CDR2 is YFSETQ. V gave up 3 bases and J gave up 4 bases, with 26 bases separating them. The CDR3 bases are TGCGCCAGCAGCTCAAATAACAGGGCCCGGGTGGGGTTTTACAATGAGCAGTTCTTC. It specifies CASSSNNRARVGFYNEQFF. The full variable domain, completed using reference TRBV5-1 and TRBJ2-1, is KAGVTQTPRYLIKTRGQQVTLSCSPISGHRSVSWYQQTPGQGLQFLFEYFSETQRNKGNFPGRFSGRQFSNSRSEMNVSTLELGDSALYLCASSSNNRARVGFYNEQFFGPGTRLTVL.

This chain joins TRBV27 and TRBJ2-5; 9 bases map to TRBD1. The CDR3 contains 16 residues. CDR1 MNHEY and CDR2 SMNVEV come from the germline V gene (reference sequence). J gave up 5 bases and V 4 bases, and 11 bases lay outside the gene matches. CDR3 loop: CASSSPGTGPGETQYF. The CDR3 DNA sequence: TGTGCCAGCAGTTCCCCCGGGACAGGGCCGGGCGAGACCCAGTACTTC.

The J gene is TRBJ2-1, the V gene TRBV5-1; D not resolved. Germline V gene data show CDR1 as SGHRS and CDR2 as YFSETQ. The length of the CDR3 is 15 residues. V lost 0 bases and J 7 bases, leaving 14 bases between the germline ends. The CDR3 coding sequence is TGCGCCAGCAGCTTGGACCCGCAGTCTATGAATGAGCAGTTCTTC. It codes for CASSLDPQSMNEQFF.

The CDR3 DNA sequence: TGTGCCAGCAACAGGGATAGCAATCAGCCCCAGCATTTT. Amino acid sequence: CASNRDSNQPQHF. V gene TRBV28 combines with J gene TRBJ1-5; a possible D gene is TRBD1 (6 bases). V was clipped by 7 bases and J by 0 bases, with 7 bases between them. The CDR3 loop spans 13 amino acids. Germline V gene data show CDR1 as MDHEN and CDR2 as SYDVKM.

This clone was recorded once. The CDR3 coding sequence is TGTGCCAGCTCACCAGATGCCGGGGGCACGCACACTGAAGCTTTCTTT. Translating it yields CASSPDAGGTHTEAFF. The V and J genes are TRBV18 and TRBJ1-1, with D possibly matching TRBD1 (6 bases). Germline values: CDR1 KGHSH, CDR2 LQKENI. With 2 bases removed from V and 3 bases from J, the gap between germline ends came to 16 bases. The CDR3 runs to 16 residues.

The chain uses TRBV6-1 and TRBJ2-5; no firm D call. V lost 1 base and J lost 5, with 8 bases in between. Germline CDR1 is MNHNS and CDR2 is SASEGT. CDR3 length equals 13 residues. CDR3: CASSEGWWETQYF. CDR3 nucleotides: TGTGCCAGCAGTGAAGGATGGTGGGAGACCCAGTACTTC.

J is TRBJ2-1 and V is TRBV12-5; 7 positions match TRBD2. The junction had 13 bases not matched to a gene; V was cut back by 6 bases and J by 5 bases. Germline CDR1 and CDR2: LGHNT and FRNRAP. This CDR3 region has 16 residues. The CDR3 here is CASGAGTFRGDNEQFF. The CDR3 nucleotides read TGTGCTAGTGGCGCCGGGACCTTTCGGGGGGACAATGAGCAGTTCTTC.

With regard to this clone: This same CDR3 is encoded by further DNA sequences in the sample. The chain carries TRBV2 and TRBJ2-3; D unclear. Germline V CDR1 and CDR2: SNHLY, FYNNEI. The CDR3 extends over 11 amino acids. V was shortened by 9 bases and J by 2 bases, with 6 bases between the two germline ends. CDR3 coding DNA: TGTGCCAGTTCCGTCACAGATACGCAGTATTTT. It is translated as CASSVTDTQYF. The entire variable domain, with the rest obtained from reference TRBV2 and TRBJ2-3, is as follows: EPEVTQTPSHQVTQMGQEVILRCVPISNHLYFYWYRQILGQKVEFLVSFYNNEISEKSEIFDDQFSVERPDGSNFTLKIRSTKLEDSAMYFCASSVTDTQYFGPGTRLTVL.

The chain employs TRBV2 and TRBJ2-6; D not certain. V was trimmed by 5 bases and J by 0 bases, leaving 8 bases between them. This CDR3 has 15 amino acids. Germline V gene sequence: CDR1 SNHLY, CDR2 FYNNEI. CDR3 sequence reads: CASSLLNSGANVLTF. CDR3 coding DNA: TGTGCCAGCAGTCTACTAAACTCTGGGGCCAACGTCCTGACTTTC.

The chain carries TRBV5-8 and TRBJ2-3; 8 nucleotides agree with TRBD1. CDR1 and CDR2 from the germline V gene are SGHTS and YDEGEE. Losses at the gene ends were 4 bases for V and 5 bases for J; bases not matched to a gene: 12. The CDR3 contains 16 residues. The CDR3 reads CASSQIDRGVGDTQYF. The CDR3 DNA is TGTGCCAGCAGCCAAATTGACAGGGGTGTGGGAGATACGCAGTATTTT.

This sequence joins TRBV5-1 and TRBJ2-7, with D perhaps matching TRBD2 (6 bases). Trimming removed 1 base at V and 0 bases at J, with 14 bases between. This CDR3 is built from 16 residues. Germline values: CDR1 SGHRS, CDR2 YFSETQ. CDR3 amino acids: CASSLNGGSPSYEQYF. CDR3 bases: TGCGCCAGCAGCTTGAATGGGGGGTCCCCCTCCTACGAGCAGTACTTC.